One T cell receptor (beta chain) is described in this entry. The assay was immunoSEQ multiplex PCR, and TCRdb's table has in-frame clones only and misses some. The table lists 500,000 or so clones, roughly nine tenths of them singletons. The data originate from a study of Ad26.COV2.S vaccination and SARS-CoV-2 variants. About the research overall: Once or twice, 56 days apart, Ad26.COV2.S was delivered intramuscularly.

This sample's treatment: 15 to 20 received Ad26.COV2.S at low or high dose, single or two shots; about 5 received placebo; per-sample allocation not given. The samples date from day 63 after the first vaccine or placebo injection. Trimming took 0 bases from V and 6 from J; bases not matched to a gene: 10. Looked up from germline, CDR1 is LNHNV and CDR2 is YYDKDF (reference sequence). The CDR3 runs to 17 residues. The chain links TRBV15 to TRBJ2-2; 7 bases are a match to TRBD2. The material sequenced was peripheral blood, taken in a trial of Ad26.COV2.S vaccine versus placebo. This TCR came from a person aged 18-65 years who received the Ad26.COV2.S COVID-19 vaccine or a placebo. The DNA of the CDR3 is TGTGCCACCAGCAGAGATGGGCTAGCGGAGGGCTCCGGGGAGCTGTTTTTT. Translated: CATSRDGLAEGSGELFF.